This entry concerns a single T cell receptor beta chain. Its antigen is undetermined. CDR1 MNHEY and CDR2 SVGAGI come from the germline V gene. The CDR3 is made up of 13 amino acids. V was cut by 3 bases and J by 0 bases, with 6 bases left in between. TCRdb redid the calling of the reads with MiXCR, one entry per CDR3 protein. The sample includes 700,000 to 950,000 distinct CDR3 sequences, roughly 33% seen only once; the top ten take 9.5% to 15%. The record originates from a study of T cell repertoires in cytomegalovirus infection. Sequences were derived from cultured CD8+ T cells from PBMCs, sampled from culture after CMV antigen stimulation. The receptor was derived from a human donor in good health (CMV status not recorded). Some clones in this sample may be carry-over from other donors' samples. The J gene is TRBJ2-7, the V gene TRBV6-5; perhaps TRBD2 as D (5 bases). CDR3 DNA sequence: TGTGCCAGCAGTTATCGGGGCTCCTACGAGCAGTACTTC. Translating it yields CASSYRGSYEQYF.